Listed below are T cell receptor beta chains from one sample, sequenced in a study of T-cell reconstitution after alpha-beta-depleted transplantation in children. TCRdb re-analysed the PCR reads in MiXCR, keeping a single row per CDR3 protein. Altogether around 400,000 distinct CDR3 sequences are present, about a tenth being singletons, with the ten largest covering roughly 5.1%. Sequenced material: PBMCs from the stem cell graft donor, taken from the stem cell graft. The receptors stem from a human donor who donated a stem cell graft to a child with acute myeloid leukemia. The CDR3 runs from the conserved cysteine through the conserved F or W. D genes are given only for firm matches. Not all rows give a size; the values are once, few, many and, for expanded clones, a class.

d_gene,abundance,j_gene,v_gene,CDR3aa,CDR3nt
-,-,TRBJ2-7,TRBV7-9,CASNLLGAYEQYF,TGTGCCAGCAACCTACTAGGAGCCTACGAGCAGTACTTC
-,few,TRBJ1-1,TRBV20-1,CSARQSNTEAFF,TGCAGTGCTAGACAGAGCAACACTGAAGCTTTCTTT
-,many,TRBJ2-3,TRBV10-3,CAISEGRSTDTQYF,TGTGCCATCAGTGAGGGCCGTAGCACAGATACGCAGTATTTT
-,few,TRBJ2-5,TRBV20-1,CSATRQGGLQETQYF,TGCAGTGCAACCCGCCAGGGGGGCCTTCAAGAGACCCAGTACTTC
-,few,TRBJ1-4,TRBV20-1,CSASLPAGDEKLFF,TGCAGTGCTAGTCTTCCGGCAGGGGATGAAAAACTGTTTTTT
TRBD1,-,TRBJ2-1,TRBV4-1,CASSQETGGLSHEQFF,TGCGCCAGCAGCCAAGAAACAGGGGGCTTGTCCCATGAGCAGTTCTTC
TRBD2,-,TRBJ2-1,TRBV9,CASSVALAGGFEVEQFF,TGTGCCAGCAGCGTAGCCCTAGCGGGAGGGTTTGAAGTTGAGCAGTTCTTC
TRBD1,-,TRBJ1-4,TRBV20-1,CCARDTRTGGAREKLFF,TGCTGTGCTAGAGATACCCGGACAGGGGGCGCACGGGAAAAACTGTTTTTT
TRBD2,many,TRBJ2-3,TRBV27,CASSAIAGTSTDTQYF,TGTGCCAGCAGTGCGATAGCGGGAACTAGCACAGATACGCAGTATTTT
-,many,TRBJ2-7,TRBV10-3,CAISDPYEQYF,TGTGCCATCAGTGACCCCTACGAGCAGTACTTC
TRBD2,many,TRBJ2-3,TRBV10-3,CAASGGPIDTQYF,TGTGCCGCCAGCGGGGGTCCGATAGATACGCAGTATTTT
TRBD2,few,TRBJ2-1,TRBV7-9,CASSFSGRVDEQFF,TGTGCCAGCAGCTTTAGCGGGAGGGTCGATGAGCAGTTCTTC
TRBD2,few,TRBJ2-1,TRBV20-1,CSARDRSSGGSSYNEQFF,TGCAGTGCTAGAGATAGATCTAGCGGGGGCAGCTCCTACAATGAGCAGTTCTTC
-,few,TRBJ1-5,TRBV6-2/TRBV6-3,CASSYSLPQPQHF,TGTGCCAGCAGTTACTCTCTCCCCCAGCCCCAGCATTTT
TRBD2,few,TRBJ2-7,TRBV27,CASSYTGGPSEQYF,TGTGCCAGCAGTTATACGGGAGGGCCTAGCGAGCAGTACTTC
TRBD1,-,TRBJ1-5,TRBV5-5,CASSLYTGGGNQPQHF,TGTGCCAGCAGCTTGTACACAGGGGGCGGCAATCAGCCCCAGCATTTT
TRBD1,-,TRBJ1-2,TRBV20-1,CSAVRDRDGGYTF,TGCAGTGCTGTCCGGGACAGGGACGGTGGCTACACCTTC
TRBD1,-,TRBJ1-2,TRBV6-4,CASSDTSGGRGYTF,TGTGCCAGCAGTGACACCTCAGGGGGTCGTGGCTACACCTTC